This entry is about one TCR beta chain. Antigen: not known. This specimen belongs to a study of T cell repertoires in cytomegalovirus infection. TCRdb analysed the reads with MiXCR anew, one entry per CDR3 protein. The table records around 710,000 distinct CDR3 sequences, around 29% of them present only once. CDR1 SGHDN and CDR2 FVKESK come from the germline V gene. With 3 bases removed from V and 4 bases from J, the gap between germline ends came to 12 bases. There are 15 residues in the CDR3. The sample consisted of cultured CD8+ T cells from PBMCs, taken from culture after CMV antigen stimulation. V gene TRBV14 combines with J gene TRBJ2-2; the D gene is possibly TRBD2 (5 bases). This receptor was taken from a human donor in good health (CMV status not recorded). Some clones in this sample may be carry-over from other donors' samples. CDR3 amino acids: CASSQGPGFTGELFF. In nucleotides, the CDR3 is TGTGCCAGCAGCCAGGGCCCGGGGTTCACCGGGGAGCTGTTTTTT.